This T cell receptor (beta chain) appears in the sequencing data of a study of Ad26.COV2.S vaccination and SARS-CoV-2 variants. Study overall: Doses of Ad26.COV2.S were injected into muscle once or twice, 56 days apart.

Profiled with immunoSEQ multiplex PCR; TCRdb holds only in-frame clones, not every one. This sample has about 350,000 clones, with 75% to 90% found just once. Described treatment: about 20 received Ad26.COV2.S at low or high dose, single or two shots; 5 received placebo; per-sample allocation not given. Samples came from day 63 after the first vaccine or placebo injection. In Boston, the donor was an adult between 18-55 years of age. This CDR3 has 14 amino acids. V lost 5 bases to trimming and J lost 4 bases; unmatched junction nucleotides: 3. Germline CDR1 reads SEHNR; CDR2 reads FQNEAQ (reference sequence).

Sequencing used peripheral blood, obtained in a trial of Ad26.COV2.S vaccine versus placebo. The rearrangement links TRBV7-9 to TRBJ1-5; 9 positions agree with TRBD1. The clonotype was recovered from a person aged 18-65 years who received the Ad26.COV2.S COVID-19 vaccine or a placebo. In DNA, the CDR3 is TGTGCCAGCAGCCGGGGACAGGGTAATCAGCCCCAGCATTTT. This sequence encodes CASSRGQGNQPQHF.